This record covers a single T cell receptor (beta chain). Ten or more counts support this clonotype. Its target antigen remains unknown. There are no base qualities to consult, and no much larger clone falls within one base. Graves' hyperthyroidism was defined as stable when no progression to ophthalmopathy occurred over 18 months of follow-up. Hyperthyroidism patients were newly diagnosed, with disease duration under 2 months, and aged 18 to 65 years. Exclusion was applied to patients with uncontrolled infections, other autoimmune diseases, pregnancy or lactation. Diagnoses were established on the basis of clinical symptoms, serum thyroxine and TRAb, thyroid ultrasound, and orbital computed tomography. Ficoll-Paque density gradient centrifugation was used to isolate PBMCs from about 9.4 ml of fresh peripheral blood. Total RNA was extracted using Trizol reagent, and RNA quality was assessed on an Agilent 2100 Bioanalyzer.

The TCR beta CDR3 regions were amplified from the RNA transcripts. The TCR CDR3 was subjected to a first round of RT-PCR using the HTBI primer set and the Qiagen OneStep RT-PCR kit. Libraries were constructed in a second round of multiplex PCR, after which size selection and purification were carried out. Sequencing of the libraries was done on an Illumina HiSeq2000 using paired-end 100 bp reads. The authors processed their data as follows. Raw data were processed with SOAPnuke, discarding reads with adapters, uncalled bases, mean Phred below 15, or no exact constant-primer or identifier match. High-quality paired reads were merged with COPE v1.2.5, and unique nucleotide sequences were defined as clonotypes. MiTCR v1.1 was used to align clonotypes to the IMGT TRBV, TRBD and TRBJ reference segments. The analysis included only V-J combinations with a frequency above 0.0001, which together covered around 99% of the repertoires. The TCS score was defined as F50 (clonal expansion) divided by E x V (chaos), with BLOSUM62-based TCRdist calculated between CDR3 peptides within each V-J. Welch's t-statistics and random forest reduced fewer than 550 V-J features to about 13, which were used in a naive Bayes classifier (R e1071). The public reads were quality trimmed at Q25 with fastp and then assembled into clones with MiXCR by TCRdb, keeping productive beta chains. Here each entry gathers all rows of one CDR3 protein and keeps the most common genes and DNA. None of the V and J calls come from the authors' own analysis; TCRdb made them. This sample gives about 350,000 distinct CDR3 sequences in total; about 20% of them show up just once. The ten most abundant clones make up 3.7% of the sample.

This record belongs to a study of T cells in Graves' hyperthyroidism and ophthalmopathy (dated by TCRdb to about 2019). At the level of the whole study: Peripheral blood was sampled at the time of initial diagnosis, prior to any treatment. To identify TCR V-J signatures that set the groups apart, the researchers used a discovery cohort of roughly 100 patients, made up of around 40 with Graves' ophthalmopathy and about 59 with stable Graves' hyperthyroidism. Prospective prediction of ophthalmopathy was tested in an independent validation cohort consisting of under 20 hyperthyroidism patients and some 15 patients who later progressed to ophthalmopathy. After sampling, hyperthyroidism patients received methimazole starting at 30 mg daily, and ophthalmopathy patients received high-dose intravenous methylprednisolone. TCR Vbeta CDR3 sequencing of roughly 140 peripheral blood samples (under 45 ophthalmopathy, over 70 hyperthyroidism and roughly 17 progressor patients) is reported in the paper. In about 6 Graves' hyperthyroidism patients, the study also compared T-cell repertoires from thyroid tissue with T-cell repertoires from blood. The approximately 100 discovery patients were randomly divided into training and test sets at a 7:3 ratio. Overall study results and their limits: In validation, the model predicted progression to ophthalmopathy with approximately 69% sensitivity and 72% to 85% specificity, a median of approximately 6.7 months before onset. No statistical method was used to set the sample size in advance, and investigators knew the group allocation. A 13 V-J signature model separated ophthalmopathy from stable hyperthyroidism, with around 90% sensitivity and around 84% specificity in cross-validation and 80%/75% in testing. Most expanded thyroid clonotypes (frequency above 0.001) were also found in blood, which suggests that blood repertoires may mirror thyroid immune responses.

The CDR3 goes from the cysteine to the phenylalanine over 14 residues. Only the CDR3 part of the read is kept: 42 bases, read in frame from the first base. The junction shows trimming of 5 bases on V and 1 base on J, plus 11 bases between the germline ends. Specimen: blood. The TCR comes from a woman aged 18 to 35 with Graves' hyperthyroidism. The chain was built from TRBV12-3 or TRBV12-4 and TRBJ2-5; matching of 5 bases hints at TRBD2 as the D gene. This receptor carries the CDR3 CASSISGSQETQYF. In nucleotide form, the sequence is TGTGCCAGCAGTATCTCGGGATCCCAAGAGACCCAGTACTTC.